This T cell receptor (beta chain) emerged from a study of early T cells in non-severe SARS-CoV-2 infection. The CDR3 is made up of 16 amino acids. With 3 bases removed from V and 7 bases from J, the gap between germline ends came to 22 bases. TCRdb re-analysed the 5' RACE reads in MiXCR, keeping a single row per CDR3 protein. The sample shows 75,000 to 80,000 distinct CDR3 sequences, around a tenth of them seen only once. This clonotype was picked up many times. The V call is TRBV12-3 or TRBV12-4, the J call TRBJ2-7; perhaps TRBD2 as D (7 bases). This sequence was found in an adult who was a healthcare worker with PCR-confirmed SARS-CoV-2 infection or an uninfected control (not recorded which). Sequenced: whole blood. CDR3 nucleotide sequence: TGTGCCAGCAGTTTGTATGGCGGGGGCAGCCGGGAAGAGCAGTACTTC. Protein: CASSLYGGGSREEQYF.